This TCR beta chain came from a study of cytomegalovirus exposure and HLA in healthy donors. Findings and caveats of the study: As a later analysis revealed, most CMV-associated TCR beta chains appeared HLA-restricted.

In regard to this clone: Its specificity is not known.

The PCR was carried out with 60 Vbeta primers and 13 Jbeta primers. The repertoire was sequenced with immunoSEQ multiplex PCR; TCRdb's copy has only in-frame clones and lacks some. The sample includes 180,000 or so clones, approximately 67% of them seen just once. The sample comprised PBMCs. This TCR derives from a man between 35 and 55 years old in good health and CMV-seronegative.

CDR3 protein: CASMGPDYGYTF. In DNA, the CDR3 is TGTGCCAGCATGGGGCCCGACTATGGCTACACCTTC. The rearrangement uses TRBV2 and TRBJ1-2; possible D gene TRBD1, 5 bases. Germline V lookup: CDR1 SNHLY, CDR2 FYNNEI. This CDR3 has 12 residues. Trimming left V 7 bases short and J 3 bases short, with 9 bases between.